The rows below give T cell receptor beta chains drawn from one sample of a study of T cell responses to AZD1222 COVID-19 vaccine. Sequencing was performed with immunoSEQ multiplex PCR; in TCRdb, only in-frame clones are kept and a portion is missing. The repertoire consists of some 79,000 clones, with 70% to 90% occurring once and the leading ten covering 12%. Sequencing was performed on peripheral blood, taken 28 days after the second AZD1222 dose. The receptors come from an adult who received the AZD1222 COVID-19 vaccine. CDR3s include the opening cysteine and the closing phenylalanine or tryptophan. Clone size, where shown, is once, few, many, or a class for clones that have expanded.

CDR3 length: 15; V gene: TRBV21-1; clone size: .; J gene: TRBJ2-3; CDR3 protein: CASIPTGGVTDTQYF
CDR3 length: 14; V gene: TRBV20-1; clone size: .; J gene: TRBJ2-5; CDR3 protein: CSASDSTAPRTQYF
CDR3 length: 14; V gene: TRBV11-3; clone size: .; J gene: TRBJ1-2; CDR3 protein: CASSPGGWDYGYTF
CDR3 length: 13; V gene: TRBV28; clone size: .; J gene: TRBJ1-2; CDR3 protein: CASRPPGTYGYTF
CDR3 length: 16; V gene: TRBV2; clone size: .; J gene: TRBJ1-4; CDR3 protein: CASRSGQGQINEKLFF
CDR3 length: 14; V gene: TRBV25-1; clone size: .; J gene: TRBJ1-2; CDR3 protein: CASSLAGIDYGYTF
CDR3 length: 13; V gene: TRBV5-6; clone size: .; J gene: TRBJ2-7; CDR3 protein: CASKGLDSYEQYF
CDR3 length: 16; V gene: TRBV11-3; clone size: few; J gene: TRBJ2-2; CDR3 protein: CASSLEVGANTGELFF
CDR3 length: 18; V gene: TRBV4-2; clone size: .; J gene: TRBJ1-2; CDR3 protein: CASSQAHIGTAASYGYTF
CDR3 length: 17; V gene: TRBV20-1; clone size: .; J gene: TRBJ1-1; CDR3 protein: CSARGTGASRLGTEAFF
CDR3 length: 14; V gene: TRBV18; clone size: .; J gene: TRBJ2-5; CDR3 protein: CASSPGTSEGTQYF
CDR3 length: 15; V gene: TRBV24-1; clone size: .; J gene: TRBJ1-4; CDR3 protein: CATSEKGDVSEKLFF
CDR3 length: 18; V gene: TRBV21-1; clone size: .; J gene: TRBJ1-6; CDR3 protein: CARVEGVPPRAYNSPLHF
CDR3 length: 14; V gene: TRBV13; clone size: .; J gene: TRBJ2-4; CDR3 protein: CASSYRGTENIQYF
CDR3 length: 14; V gene: TRBV7-2; clone size: .; J gene: TRBJ2-7; CDR3 protein: CASSLAQAVYEQYF
CDR3 length: 16; V gene: TRBV7-7; clone size: .; J gene: TRBJ2-3; CDR3 protein: CASSPGGRPSTDTQYF
CDR3 length: 17; V gene: TRBV2; clone size: .; J gene: TRBJ1-5; CDR3 protein: CASSAGTGSRSSQPQHF
CDR3 length: 12; V gene: TRBV7-2; clone size: .; J gene: TRBJ2-7; CDR3 protein: CASSLAGTGTSF
CDR3 length: 17; V gene: TRBV4-3; clone size: .; J gene: TRBJ1-3; CDR3 protein: CASSQGRGFLSGNTIYF
CDR3 length: 15; V gene: TRBV18; clone size: .; J gene: TRBJ1-2; CDR3 protein: CASSPDIRENYGYTF
CDR3 length: 14; V gene: TRBV13; clone size: .; J gene: TRBJ2-3; CDR3 protein: CASRAQGGADTQYF
CDR3 length: 13; V gene: TRBV28; clone size: .; J gene: TRBJ1-2; CDR3 protein: CASTGTALHGYTF
CDR3 length: 12; V gene: TRBV7-2; clone size: .; J gene: TRBJ1-1; CDR3 protein: CASSFGGREAFF